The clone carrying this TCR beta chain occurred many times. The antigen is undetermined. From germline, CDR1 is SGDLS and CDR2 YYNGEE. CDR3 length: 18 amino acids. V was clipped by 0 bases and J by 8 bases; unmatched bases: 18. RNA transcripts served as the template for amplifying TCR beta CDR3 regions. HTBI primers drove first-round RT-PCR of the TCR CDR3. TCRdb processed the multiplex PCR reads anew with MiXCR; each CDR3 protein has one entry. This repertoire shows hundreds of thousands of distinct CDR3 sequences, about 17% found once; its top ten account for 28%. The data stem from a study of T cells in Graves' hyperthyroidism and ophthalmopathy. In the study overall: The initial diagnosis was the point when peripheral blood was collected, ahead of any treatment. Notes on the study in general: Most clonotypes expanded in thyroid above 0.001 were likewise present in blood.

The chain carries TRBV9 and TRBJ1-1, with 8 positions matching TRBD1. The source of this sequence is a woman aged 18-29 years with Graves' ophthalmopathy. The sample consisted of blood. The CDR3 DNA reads TGTGCCAGCAGCGTAGGAAAACTGGGACAGGACCCAATTTTAGAAGCTTTCTTT. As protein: CASSVGKLGQDPILEAFF.